This T cell receptor beta chain appears in the sequencing data of a study of beta chain features in type 1 diabetes. Study-wide context: Cell yields, age and gender were similar between patients and healthy donors. Overall study results and limits: TCRB CDR3s from Type 1 diabetes patients were moderately but significantly shorter in all four CD4+ subsets. Compared to healthy donors, patients appeared to have naive, central memory and Treg TCRB repertoires that were more alike. Type 1 diabetes patients showed fewer insertions and more deletions at VDJ junctions.

As every portion of the isolated RNA was reverse transcribed, the sequencing read expressed TCRB transcripts. This table comes from immunoSEQ multiplex PCR, and its TCRdb copy is limited to in-frame clones, with some not included. The sample gives approximately 300,000 clones, roughly 9.6% of which show up once; 0.015% is in the top ten. Germline-derived CDR1 and CDR2 are DFQATT and SNEGSKA (reference sequence). Trimming removed 4 bases from V and 7 bases from J, with 11 bases in between. This CDR3 region has 11 residues. A few counts support this clone. The antigen is unknown. This sequence was found in a woman under 40 in good health. This chain links TRBV20-1 with TRBJ2-7; D perhaps matches TRBD1 (6 bases). The material sequenced was naive CD4+ T cells from blood. CDR3 in DNA: TGCAGTGCTACCACAGGGTGGGAGCAGTACTTC. It yields the protein CSATTGWEQYF.